One sample yielded the 10 T cell receptor beta chains listed below, sequenced in a study of blood T cells in healthy people across ages. Sample-barcoded 5' priming and a J-beta primer mix drove a second PCR of about 6 to 12 cycles. TCRdb analysed the 5' RACE reads with MiXCR anew, one entry per CDR3 protein. Of 700,000 to 1,000,000 distinct CDR3 sequences in the sample, under 45% were seen once. Source material: blood. These receptors were obtained from a man between 60 and 75 years old in good health.

This clonotype has more than one count but fewer than ten. The rearrangement links TRBV5-1 to TRBJ1-1; the match to TRBD1 covers 8 bases. In germline, CDR1 is SGHRS, CDR2 YFSETQ. The CDR3 length is 16 residues. V shed 1 base, J shed 1 base, and the junction held 6 bases outside the gene matches. The CDR3 nucleotides are TGCGCCAGCAGCTTGTGGGGCAGGGGGCAGAACACTGAAGCTTTCTTT. It yields the protein CASSLWGRGQNTEAFF.

This clonotype was detected a few times. This sequence joins TRBV7-2 and TRBJ2-3; 7 bases match TRBD1. The CDR3 length is 16 residues. V was clipped by 2 bases and J by 5 bases; unmatched bases: 10. Germline assignment: CDR1 SGHTA and CDR2 FQGNSA. Here the CDR3 reads CASSLNPPGGGDTQYF. The CDR3 nucleotides read TGTGCCAGCAGCTTAAATCCCCCAGGGGGTGGAGATACGCAGTATTTT.

This sequence joins TRBV20-1 and TRBJ1-1; TRBD1 matches at 9 bases. The V gene's germline CDR1 is DFQATT and CDR2 SNEGSKA (reference sequence). The ends lost 6 bases at V and 3 bases at J; junction bases unmatched: 5. This CDR3 is 13 amino acids long. CDR3 sequence reads: CSANRGLDTEAFF. CDR3 DNA: TGCAGTGCAAACAGGGGGCTGGACACTGAAGCTTTCTTT.

The chain employs TRBV6-5 and TRBJ2-1; no clear D gene. The CDR3 is 19 amino acids. Germline assignment: CDR1 MNHEY and CDR2 SVGAGI. Trimming removed 3 bases from V and 3 bases from J, with 24 bases in between. The CDR3 sequence: CASSYGSHDVRAIYNEQFF. CDR3 DNA sequence: TGTGCCAGCAGTTATGGGTCACACGATGTTAGGGCGATCTACAATGAGCAGTTCTTC.

This clonotype was detected a few times. V gene TRBV10-3 combines with J gene TRBJ2-3; 9 positions match TRBD2. This CDR3 is built from 15 residues. Germline trimming cut 2 bases from V and 2 bases from J; bases unmatched to any gene: 2. Per germline, CDR1 ENHRY and CDR2 SYGVKD. The CDR3 sequence: CAISELAGSTDTQYF. The CDR3 DNA reads as TGTGCCATCAGTGAGCTAGCGGGGTCCACAGATACGCAGTATTTT.

Turning to this clonotype: Its ends do not fully match the called genes, so a read error is possible. V is TRBV7-6 and J is TRBJ2-7, with D perhaps matching TRBD1 (6 bases). Germline CDR1 and CDR2: SGHVS and FNYEAQ. This CDR3 comprises 15 residues. CDR3 sequence: CAGSLTTGTLYEQYF. In DNA, the CDR3 is TGTGCCGGCAGCTTGACCACCGGGACACTCTACGAGCAGTACTTC.

The chain uses TRBV28 and TRBJ2-3, with 10 bases identical to TRBD1. The CDR3 is made up of 17 amino acids. Germline CDR1 is MDHEN and CDR2 is SYDVKM. With V trimmed by 7 bases and J by 3 bases, 13 bases remained unmatched. The CDR3 bases are TGTGCCAGCAACGATTGGCCGGGACAGGGGAAGACAGATACGCAGTATTTT. Its translation is CASNDWPGQGKTDTQYF.

This clonotype showed up just a few times. This chain joins TRBV4-1 and TRBJ2-1, with 7 bases matching TRBD2. V was pared by 3 bases and J by 5 bases, with 10 bases of the junction left unmatched. From germline, CDR1 is MGHRA and CDR2 YSYEKL. The CDR3 runs 16 residues. DNA for the CDR3: TGCGCCAGCAGCCACAGACTAGCTGCTGGTCACAATGAGCAGTTCTTC. Translation: CASSHRLAAGHNEQFF.

This chain connects TRBV7-2 to TRBJ1-5, with D tentatively TRBD1 (6 bases). Between the trimmed V and J ends, which lost 1 base and 4 bases, there was a span of 14 bases. This CDR3 is built from 16 residues. The germline gives CDR1 SGHTA, CDR2 FQGNSA. CDR3 sequence (DNA): TGTGCCAGCAGCTTAGGAAAGAGGGGGGCGAATCAGCCCCAGCATTTT. Translated: CASSLGKRGANQPQHF.

The V call is TRBV15, the J call TRBJ2-6; D is tentatively TRBD1 or TRBD2 (5 bases each). The germline V gene has CDR1 LNHNV and CDR2 YYDKDF (reference sequence). The CDR3 contains 18 residues. The ends were cut back, 0 bases at V and 0 bases at J, with 12 bases in the middle. CDR3 region: CATSRDPQGPSGANVLTF. For the CDR3, the DNA is TGTGCCACCAGCAGAGATCCCCAGGGACCCTCTGGGGCCAACGTCCTGACTTTC. The whole variable domain, filled in from reference TRBV15 and TRBJ2-6, reads DAMVIQNPRYQVTQFGKPVTLSCSQTLNHNVMYWYQQKSSQAPKLLFHYYDKDFNNEADTPDNFQSRRPNTSFCFLDIRSPGLGDTAMYLCATSRDPQGPSGANVLTFGAGSRLTVL.